This T cell receptor (beta chain) is from a study of T cell responses to AZD1222 COVID-19 vaccine. Points from the study as a whole: Close to half of spike-specific TCRs reportedly recognize unmutated variant regions.

Repertoires were generated with immunoSEQ multiplex PCR, while TCRdb's copy carries only in-frame clones and drops some. The top ten hold under 2% of the sample, which has approximately 150,000 clones, roughly nine tenths seen once. Second-dose intervals of approximately 4 or approximately 12 weeks were pooled. This CDR3 is 13 amino acids long. Trimming removed 8 bases from V and 10 bases from J, with 15 bases in between. The germline CDR1 and CDR2 sequences are SNHLY and FYNNEI. As concerns this clone: Its antigen is not known.

This TCR was recovered from an adult who received the AZD1222 COVID-19 vaccine. This sample comprised peripheral blood, obtained 28 days after the second AZD1222 dose. The chain joins TRBV2 to TRBJ1-6; D is possibly TRBD1 (5 bases). DNA of the CDR3: TGTGCCAGCCAACAGGCCCTCGGGTCACCCCTCCACTTT. Protein: CASQQALGSPLHF.